This T cell receptor (beta chain) was captured by sequencing in a study of T-cell memory formation after mild COVID-19. Study at large: The study found TCR clusters largely donor specific. General study findings and limits: Among contracting clones, CD4+ were mainly CM/EM and CD8+ enriched in EMRA.

Germline V lookup: CDR1 DFQATT, CDR2 SNEGSKA (reference sequence). The CDR3 loop spans 13 amino acids. Trimming removed 3 bases from V and 8 bases from J; junction bases left unmatched: 5. TCRdb recomputed calls from the 5' RACE reads with MiXCR, one row per CDR3 protein. Among around 160,000 distinct CDR3 sequences listed, around a tenth were seen once. This clonotype showed up just a few times. Its antigen remains unidentified. The chain links TRBV20-1 to TRBJ2-1, with TRBD1 matching over 9 bases. The sequenced sample was PBMCs or a T cell subset sorted from them (not recorded which). The source is a man aged 18 to 29 who had mild COVID-19 (a few samples of this study predate the infection). Cell type and time point are not known. CDR3 sequence (DNA): TGCAGTGCTAGCCGGACAGGGGTCGATGAGCAGTTCTTC. It specifies CSASRTGVDEQFF.